Detailed here is one T cell receptor beta chain. These data originate in a study of blood T cell repertoires in COVID-19. About the research overall: Sample material is recorded as cDNA or gDNA derived from T cells, B-cell-depleted T cells, or PBMCs.

The ends lost 4 bases at V and 8 bases at J; junction bases unmatched: 8. CDR1 MNHEY and CDR2 SVGAGI come from the germline V gene. The CDR3 runs to 15 residues. Repertoires were generated with immunoSEQ multiplex PCR, while TCRdb's copy carries only in-frame clones and drops some. The sample lists approximately 230,000 clones, 70% to 85% occurring once. The gene calls are TRBV6-5 and TRBJ2-1, with TRBD2 matching over 10 bases. The sequence derives from a man aged 35 to 55 who had recovered from COVID-19. The specimen sequenced was PBMCs or T cells enriched from blood (not recorded which). CDR3: CASSSGSGGGHEQFF. The DNA for the CDR3 is TGTGCCAGCAGTTCTGGGAGCGGGGGGGGTCATGAGCAGTTCTTC.